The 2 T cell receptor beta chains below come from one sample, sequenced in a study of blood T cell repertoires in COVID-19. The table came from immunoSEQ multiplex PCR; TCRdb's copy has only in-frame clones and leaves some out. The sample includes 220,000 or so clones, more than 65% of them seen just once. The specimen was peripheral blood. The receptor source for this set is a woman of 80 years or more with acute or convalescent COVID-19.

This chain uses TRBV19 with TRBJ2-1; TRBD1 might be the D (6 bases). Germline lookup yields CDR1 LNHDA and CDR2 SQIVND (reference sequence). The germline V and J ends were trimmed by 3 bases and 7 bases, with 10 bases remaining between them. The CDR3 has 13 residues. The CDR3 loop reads CASSIRQGNEQFF. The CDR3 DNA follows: TGTGCCAGTAGTATCCGGCAGGGGAATGAGCAGTTCTTC.

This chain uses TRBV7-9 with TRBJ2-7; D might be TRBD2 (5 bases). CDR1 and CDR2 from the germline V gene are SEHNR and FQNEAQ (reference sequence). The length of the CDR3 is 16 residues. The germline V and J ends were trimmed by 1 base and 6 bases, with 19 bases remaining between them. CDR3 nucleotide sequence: TGTGCCAGCAGCTTAGGATTTTTCGGGGTGGGCGTCGAGCAGTACTTC. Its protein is CASSLGFFGVGVEQYF. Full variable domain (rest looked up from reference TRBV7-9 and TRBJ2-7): DTGVSQNPRHKITKRGQNVTFRCDPISEHNRLYWYRQTLGQGPEFLTYFQNEAQLEKSRLLSDRFSAERPKGSFSTLEIQRTEQGDSAMYLCASSLGFFGVGVEQYFGPGTRLTVT.